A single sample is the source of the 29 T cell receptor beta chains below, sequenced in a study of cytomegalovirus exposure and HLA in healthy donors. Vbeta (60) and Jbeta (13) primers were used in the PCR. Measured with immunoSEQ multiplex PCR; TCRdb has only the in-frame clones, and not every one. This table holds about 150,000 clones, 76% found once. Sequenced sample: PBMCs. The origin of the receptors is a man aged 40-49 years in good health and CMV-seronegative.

The CDR3 region has the DNA TGCGCCAGCAGTCAAAGGACAGGGAAGGGTAAAAATCAGCCCCAGCATTTT. It encodes CASSQRTGKGKNQPQHF. This chain links TRBV23-1 with TRBJ1-5, with 8 bases that match TRBD1. TRBV23-1 is an open reading frame whose function is uncertain. The junction had 10 bases not matched to a gene; V was cut back by 2 bases and J by 4 bases. There are 17 residues in the CDR3.

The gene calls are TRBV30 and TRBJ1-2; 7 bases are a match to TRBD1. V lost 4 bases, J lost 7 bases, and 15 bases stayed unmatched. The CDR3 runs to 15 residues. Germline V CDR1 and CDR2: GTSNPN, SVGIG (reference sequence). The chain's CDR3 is CAWTVERGLIGGYTF. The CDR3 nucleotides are TGTGCCTGGACCGTTGAAAGGGGGCTTATAGGTGGCTACACCTTC.

The DNA of the CDR3 is TGTGCCAGCAGCTTAGCACAGACCACTGAAGCTTTCTTT. Protein: CASSLAQTTEAFF. The chain links TRBV7-2 to TRBJ1-1; no firm D call. CDR3 length equals 13 residues. V was trimmed by 0 bases and J by 4 bases, leaving 6 bases between them. Germline assignment: CDR1 SGHTA and CDR2 FQGNSA.

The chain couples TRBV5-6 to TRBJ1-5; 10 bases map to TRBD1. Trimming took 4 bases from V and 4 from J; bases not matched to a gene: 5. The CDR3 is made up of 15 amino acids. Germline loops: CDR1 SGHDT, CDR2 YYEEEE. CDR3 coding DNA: TGTGCCAGCAGCCATAGGGGACAGGGGAATCAGCCCCAGCATTTT. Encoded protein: CASSHRGQGNQPQHF.

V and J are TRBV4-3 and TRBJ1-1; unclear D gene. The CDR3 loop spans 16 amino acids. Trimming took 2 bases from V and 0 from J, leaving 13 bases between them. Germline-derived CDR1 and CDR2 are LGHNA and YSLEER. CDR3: CASSQTPGSMNTEAFF. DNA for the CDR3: TGCGCCAGCAGCCAAACGCCGGGATCCATGAACACTGAAGCTTTCTTT.

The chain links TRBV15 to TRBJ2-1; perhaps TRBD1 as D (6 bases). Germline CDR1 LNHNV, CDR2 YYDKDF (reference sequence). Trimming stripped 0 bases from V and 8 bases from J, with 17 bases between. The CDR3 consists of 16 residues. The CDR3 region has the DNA TGTGCCACCAGCAGAGATTCGAGCAGAGGGGGAGATGAGCAGTTCTTC. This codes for CATSRDSSRGGDEQFF.

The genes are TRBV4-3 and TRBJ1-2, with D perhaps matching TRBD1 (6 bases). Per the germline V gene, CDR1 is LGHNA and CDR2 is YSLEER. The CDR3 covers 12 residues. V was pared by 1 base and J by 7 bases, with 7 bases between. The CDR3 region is CASSQAGAGYTF. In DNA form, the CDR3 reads TGCGCCAGCAGCCAAGCAGGGGCTGGCTACACCTTC.

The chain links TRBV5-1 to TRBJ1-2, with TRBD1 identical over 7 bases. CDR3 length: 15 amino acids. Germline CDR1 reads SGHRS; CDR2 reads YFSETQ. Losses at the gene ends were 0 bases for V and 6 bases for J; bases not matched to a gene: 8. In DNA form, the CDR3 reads TGCGCCAGCAGCTTGGGAGCCGACAGGGTAAATGGCTACACCTTC. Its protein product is CASSLGADRVNGYTF.

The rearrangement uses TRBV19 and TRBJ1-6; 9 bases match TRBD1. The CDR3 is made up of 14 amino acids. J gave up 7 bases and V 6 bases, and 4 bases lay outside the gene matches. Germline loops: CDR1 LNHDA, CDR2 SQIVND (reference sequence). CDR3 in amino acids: CASSPGQGNSPLHF. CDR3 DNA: TGTGCCAGTAGCCCCGGACAGGGGAATTCACCCCTCCACTTT.

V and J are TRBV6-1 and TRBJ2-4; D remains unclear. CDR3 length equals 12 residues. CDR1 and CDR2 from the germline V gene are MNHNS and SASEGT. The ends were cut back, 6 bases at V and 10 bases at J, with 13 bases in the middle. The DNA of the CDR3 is TGTGCCAGCAGCATCAAAGAGATAATTCAGTACTTC. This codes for CASSIKEIIQYF.

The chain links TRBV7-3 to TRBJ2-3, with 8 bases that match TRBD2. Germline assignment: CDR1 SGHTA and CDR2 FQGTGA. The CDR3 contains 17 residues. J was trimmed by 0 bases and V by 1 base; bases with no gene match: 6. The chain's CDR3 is CASSLIFGGASTDTQYF. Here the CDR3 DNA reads TGTGCCAGCAGCTTAATATTCGGGGGGGCTAGCACAGATACGCAGTATTTT.

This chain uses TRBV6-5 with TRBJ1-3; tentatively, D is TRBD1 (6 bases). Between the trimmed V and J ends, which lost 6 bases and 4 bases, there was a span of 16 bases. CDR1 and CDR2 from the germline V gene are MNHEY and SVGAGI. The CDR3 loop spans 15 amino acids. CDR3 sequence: CASSQTRGGGNTIYF. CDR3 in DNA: TGTGCCAGCAGCCAGACCAGAGGGGGAGGAAACACCATATATTTT.

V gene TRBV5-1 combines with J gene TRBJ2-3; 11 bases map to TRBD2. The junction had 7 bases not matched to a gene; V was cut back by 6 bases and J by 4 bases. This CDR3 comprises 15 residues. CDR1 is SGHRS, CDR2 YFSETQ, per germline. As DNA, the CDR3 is TGCGCCAGCACCGTTTCACTAGCGGGGGCAGATACGCAGTATTTT. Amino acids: CASTVSLAGADTQYF.

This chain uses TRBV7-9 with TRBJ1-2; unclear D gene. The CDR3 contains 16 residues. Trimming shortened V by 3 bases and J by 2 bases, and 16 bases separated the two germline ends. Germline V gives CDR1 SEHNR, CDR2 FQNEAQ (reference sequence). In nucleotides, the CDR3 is TGTGCCAGCAGCTTTCGTTCGCGCAATTTCAACTATGGCTACACCTTC. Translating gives CASSFRSRNFNYGYTF.

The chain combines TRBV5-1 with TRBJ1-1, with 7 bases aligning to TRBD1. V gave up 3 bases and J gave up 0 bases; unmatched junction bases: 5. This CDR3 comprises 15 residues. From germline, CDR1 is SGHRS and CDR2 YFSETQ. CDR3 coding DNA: TGCGCCAGCAGCTGGGGCGGGACAGTGAACACTGAAGCTTTCTTT. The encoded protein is CASSWGGTVNTEAFF.

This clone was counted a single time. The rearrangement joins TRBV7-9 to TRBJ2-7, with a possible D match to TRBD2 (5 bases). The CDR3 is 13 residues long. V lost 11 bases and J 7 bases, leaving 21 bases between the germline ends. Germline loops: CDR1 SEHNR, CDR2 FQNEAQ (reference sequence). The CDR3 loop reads CAWSEAPSVEQYF. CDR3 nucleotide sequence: TGTGCCTGGTCGGAGGCCCCTTCGGTTGAGCAGTACTTC.

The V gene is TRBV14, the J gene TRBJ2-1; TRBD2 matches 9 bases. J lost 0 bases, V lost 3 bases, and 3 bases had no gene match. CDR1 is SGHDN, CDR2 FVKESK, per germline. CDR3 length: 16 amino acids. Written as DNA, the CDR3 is TGTGCCAGCAGCCATATAGCGGGAGTCTCCTACAATGAGCAGTTCTTC. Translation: CASSHIAGVSYNEQFF.

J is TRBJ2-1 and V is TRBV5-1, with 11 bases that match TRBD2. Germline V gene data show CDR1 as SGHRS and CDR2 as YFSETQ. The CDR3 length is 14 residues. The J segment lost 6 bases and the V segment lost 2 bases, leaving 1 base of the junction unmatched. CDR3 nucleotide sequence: TGCGCCAGCAGCTTCCTAGCGGGGGGCAATGAGCAGTTCTTC. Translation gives CASSFLAGGNEQFF.

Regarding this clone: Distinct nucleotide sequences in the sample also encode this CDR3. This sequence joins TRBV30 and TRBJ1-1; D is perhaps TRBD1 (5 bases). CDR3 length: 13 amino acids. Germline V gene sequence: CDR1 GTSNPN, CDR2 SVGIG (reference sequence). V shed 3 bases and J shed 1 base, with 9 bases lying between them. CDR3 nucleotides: TGTGCCTGGAGAAGGGGATGGAACACTGAAGCTTTCTTT. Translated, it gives CAWRRGWNTEAFF.

The CDR3 loop is CASGPPRGEQYF. The CDR3 region has the DNA TGTGCTAGTGGTCCCCCTCGGGGCGAGCAGTACTTC. V gene TRBV12-5 combines with J gene TRBJ2-7; tentatively, D is TRBD2 (5 bases). Trimming shortened V by 5 bases and J by 6 bases, and 11 bases separated the two germline ends. Germline V gene data show CDR1 as LGHNT and CDR2 as FRNRAP. The CDR3 extends over 12 amino acids.

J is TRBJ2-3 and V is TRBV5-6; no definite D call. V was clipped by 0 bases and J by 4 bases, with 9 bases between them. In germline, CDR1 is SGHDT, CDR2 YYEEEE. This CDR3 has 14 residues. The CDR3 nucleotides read TGTGCCAGCAGCTTGGCAGGTCATTCAGATACGCAGTATTTT. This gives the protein CASSLAGHSDTQYF.

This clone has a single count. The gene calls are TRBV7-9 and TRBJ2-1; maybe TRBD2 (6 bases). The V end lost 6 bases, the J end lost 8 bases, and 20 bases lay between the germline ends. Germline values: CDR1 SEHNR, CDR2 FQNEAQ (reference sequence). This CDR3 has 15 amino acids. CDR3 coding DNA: TGTGCCAGCAGACATCGGGACTCCTTTGGCCATGAGCAGTTCTTC. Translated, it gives CASRHRDSFGHEQFF.

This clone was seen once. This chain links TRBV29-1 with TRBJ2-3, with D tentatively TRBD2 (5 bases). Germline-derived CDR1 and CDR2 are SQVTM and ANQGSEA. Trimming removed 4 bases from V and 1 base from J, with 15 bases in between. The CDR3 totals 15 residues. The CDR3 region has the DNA TGCAGCGTTGGTAACGGAGGTCCCCGCACAGATACGCAGTATTTT. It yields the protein CSVGNGGPRTDTQYF.

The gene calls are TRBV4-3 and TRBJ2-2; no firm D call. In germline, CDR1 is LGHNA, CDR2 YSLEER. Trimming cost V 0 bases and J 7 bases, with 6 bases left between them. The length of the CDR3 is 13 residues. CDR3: CASSQETGGELFF. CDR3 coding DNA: TGCGCCAGCAGCCAAGAGACTGGCGGGGAGCTGTTTTTT.

This CDR3 is CASRPGHLNTEAFF. The DNA of the CDR3 is TGTGCCAGCAGACCGGGACACCTGAACACTGAAGCTTTCTTT. The chain carries TRBV7-2 and TRBJ1-1; possible D gene TRBD1, 6 bases. The length of the CDR3 is 14 residues. From germline, CDR1 is SGHTA and CDR2 FQGNSA. The V end was cut by 6 bases, the J end by 0 bases, with 11 bases between.

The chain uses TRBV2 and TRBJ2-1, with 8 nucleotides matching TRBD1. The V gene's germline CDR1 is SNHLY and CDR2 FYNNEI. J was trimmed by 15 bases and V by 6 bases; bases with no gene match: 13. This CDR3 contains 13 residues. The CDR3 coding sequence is TGTGCCAGCAGAGCGCAAACCGGACAGGGCCCGTTCTTC. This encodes CASRAQTGQGPFF.

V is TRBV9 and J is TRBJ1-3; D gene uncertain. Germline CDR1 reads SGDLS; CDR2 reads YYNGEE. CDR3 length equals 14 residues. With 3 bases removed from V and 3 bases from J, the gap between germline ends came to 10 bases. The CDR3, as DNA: TGTGCCAGCAGCGAGCAGAGGATTGGAAACACCATATATTTT. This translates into CASSEQRIGNTIYF.

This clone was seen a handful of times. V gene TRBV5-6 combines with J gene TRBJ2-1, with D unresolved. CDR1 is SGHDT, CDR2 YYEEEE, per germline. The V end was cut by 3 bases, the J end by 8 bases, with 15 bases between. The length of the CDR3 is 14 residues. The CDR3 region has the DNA TGTGCCAGCAGCTGGGCAGAAGGTTTCTATGAGCAGTTCTTC. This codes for CASSWAEGFYEQFF.

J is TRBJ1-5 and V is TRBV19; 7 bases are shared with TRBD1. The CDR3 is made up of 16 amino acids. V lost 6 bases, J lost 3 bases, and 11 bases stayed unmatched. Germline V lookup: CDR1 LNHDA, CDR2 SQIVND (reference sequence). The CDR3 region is CASSDTGTVINQPQHF. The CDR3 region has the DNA TGTGCCAGTAGCGATACCGGGACAGTAATCAATCAGCCCCAGCATTTT.